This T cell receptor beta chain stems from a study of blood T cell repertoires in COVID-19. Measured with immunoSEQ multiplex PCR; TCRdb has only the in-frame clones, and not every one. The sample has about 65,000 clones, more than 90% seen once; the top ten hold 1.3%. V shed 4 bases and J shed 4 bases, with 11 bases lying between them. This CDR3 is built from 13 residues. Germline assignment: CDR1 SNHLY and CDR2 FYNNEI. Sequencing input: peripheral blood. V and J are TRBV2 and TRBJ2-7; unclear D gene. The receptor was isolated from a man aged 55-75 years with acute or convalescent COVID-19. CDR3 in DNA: TGTGCCAGCAGTGGCGCGGATACATACGAGCAGTACTTC. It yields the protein CASSGADTYEQYF. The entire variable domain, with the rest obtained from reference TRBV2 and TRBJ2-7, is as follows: EPEVTQTPSHQVTQMGQEVILRCVPISNHLYFYWYRQILGQKVEFLVSFYNNEISEKSEIFDDQFSVERPDGSNFTLKIRSTKLEDSAMYFCASSGADTYEQYFGPGTRLTVT.